The next 26 T cell receptor beta chains were all read from a single sample in a study of blood T cells in healthy people across ages. Then a second PCR, running roughly 7 to 11 cycles, was carried out with a sample-barcoded 5' primer and a J-beta primer mix. From the 5' RACE reads, TCRdb called clonotypes with MiXCR, one entry per CDR3 protein. The table includes about 1.8 million distinct CDR3 sequences, around 50% detected once. The sequenced sample was blood. The receptors originated from a woman in her 40s in good health.

The CDR3 DNA sequence: TGTGCCAGCAGTGAATCCAGGGTTGGAGAAAAACTGTTTTTT. Its translation: CASSESRVGEKLFF. The chain combines TRBV25-1 with TRBJ1-4; D possibly corresponds to TRBD1 (5 bases). The germline CDR1 and CDR2 sequences are MGHDK and SYGVNS. The CDR3 runs to 14 residues. Trimming removed 1 base from V and 8 bases from J, with 11 bases in between.

V usage is TRBV6-5 and J usage is TRBJ2-5; no firm D call. The closer fit of TRBJ2-1 to the DNA end suggests the J call may be wrong. The CDR3 runs 13 residues. Germline CDR1 and CDR2: MNHEY and SVGAGI. CDR3 in DNA: TGTGCCAGCAGTTACAGGGTGGTAGAGACCCAGTTCTTC. Protein sequence: CASSYRVVETQFF.

This sequence joins TRBV29-1 and TRBJ2-1, with 8 nucleotides matching TRBD1. The DNA end favors TRBJ2-7, so the J call may be wrong. CDR1 is SQVTM and CDR2 is ANQGSEA in the germline V gene. The length of the CDR3 is 15 residues. CDR3 loop: CSVLRQGRTYNEQYF. CDR3 nucleotide sequence: TGCAGCGTCTTACGACAGGGGAGGACCTACAATGAGCAGTACTTC.

The gene calls are TRBV9 and TRBJ1-2, with TRBD1 as a possible D gene (6 bases). The CDR3 runs 15 residues. Per the germline V gene, CDR1 is SGDLS and CDR2 is YYNGEE. V was shortened by 0 bases and J by 8 bases, with 17 bases between the two germline ends. CDR3: CASSVAPTQGRGYTF. The CDR3 nucleotides read TGTGCCAGCAGCGTAGCTCCGACACAGGGCAGGGGCTACACCTTC.

In its sample, this clonotype was seen a few times. The rearrangement joins TRBV12-3 or TRBV12-4 to TRBJ2-1; TRBD2 agrees at 11 bases. This CDR3 is built from 15 residues. J gave up 6 bases and V 6 bases, and 7 bases lay outside the gene matches. CDR3 in DNA: TGTGCCAGCAGACCTAGCGGGGGGTTACGCAATGAGCAGTTCTTC. Its translation is CASRPSGGLRNEQFF.

The chain combines TRBV29-1 with TRBJ2-4; 9 bases fit TRBD2. The J segment lost 8 bases and the V segment lost 6 bases, leaving 11 bases of the junction unmatched. The CDR3 spans 14 residues. The germline CDR1 and CDR2 sequences are SQVTM and ANQGSEA. The CDR3 region is CSVMGGGGADIQYF. For the CDR3, the DNA is TGCAGCGTCATGGGTGGCGGGGGGGCTGACATTCAGTACTTC.

The chain is built from TRBV6-5 and TRBJ2-3; D is unclear. With 0 bases removed from V and 0 bases from J, the gap between germline ends came to 7 bases. The CDR3 sequence is 15 residues long. Per germline, CDR1 MNHEY and CDR2 SVGAGI. DNA of the CDR3: TGTGCCAGCAGTTACTCCCTGGCTAGCACAGATACGCAGTATTTT. Protein: CASSYSLASTDTQYF.

This clonotype was seen a few times. This chain links TRBV20-1 with TRBJ2-4; 8 bases line up with TRBD2. Germline V lookup: CDR1 DFQATT, CDR2 SNEGSKA (reference sequence). The CDR3 is 14 residues long. The J segment lost 3 bases and the V segment lost 3 bases, leaving 4 bases of the junction unmatched. CDR3 sequence reads: CSASGGASKNIQYF. The CDR3 DNA reads as TGCAGTGCTAGCGGGGGGGCCAGCAAAAACATTCAGTACTTC.

This chain uses TRBV6-2 or TRBV6-3 with TRBJ2-1; no firm D call. The germline V and J ends were trimmed by 2 bases and 9 bases, with 11 bases remaining between them. Germline V gene data show CDR1 as MNHEY and CDR2 as SVGEGT. The CDR3 has 13 residues. The CDR3 here is CASSYVGMGEQFF. CDR3 sequence (DNA): TGTGCCAGCAGTTACGTTGGTATGGGTGAGCAGTTCTTC.

This clonotype was seen only once. This chain joins TRBV9 and TRBJ2-5, with 11 bases lining up with TRBD2. This CDR3 comprises 16 residues. J lost 2 bases, V lost 4 bases, and 7 bases had no gene match. Germline loops: CDR1 SGDLS, CDR2 YYNGEE. The CDR3 coding sequence is TGTGCCAGCAGCTTTATTGGGACTAGCGGACAAGAGACCCAGTACTTC. Encoded protein: CASSFIGTSGQETQYF.

The V call is TRBV7-2, the J call TRBJ2-5; D may be TRBD2 (6 bases). Per germline, CDR1 SGHTA and CDR2 FQGNSA. V lost 5 bases to trimming and J lost 2 bases, with 15 bases between them. This CDR3 has 15 amino acids. The CDR3 here is CASSRAAGSQETQYF. CDR3 in DNA: TGTGCCAGCAGCCGCGCCGCGGGGAGTCAAGAGACCCAGTACTTC.

The chain uses TRBV20-1 and TRBJ1-2; D not certain. Trimming took off 0 bases at V and 7 bases at J, with 15 bases between the two ends. The CDR3 consists of 14 residues. Germline lookup yields CDR1 DFQATT and CDR2 SNEGSKA (reference sequence). The CDR3 region is CSARDQGYPGGYTF. In DNA form, the CDR3 reads TGCAGTGCTAGAGATCAAGGGTATCCCGGTGGCTACACCTTC.

The chain uses TRBV28 and TRBJ2-5; D remains unclear. The V gene lost 5 bases and the J gene lost 9 bases, with 19 bases spanning the gap. The CDR3 runs to 14 residues. Per the germline V gene, CDR1 is MDHEN and CDR2 is SYDVKM. CDR3 nucleotides: TGTGCCAGCAGTCCAGAAGGCAGCCGAGGAGCCCAGTACTTC. Translation gives CASSPEGSRGAQYF.

The chain couples TRBV3-1 to TRBJ1-5; 10 nucleotides line up with TRBD1. Germline CDR1 is LGHDT and CDR2 is YNNKEL (reference sequence). Trimming at V came to 3 bases and at J to 3 bases, leaving 5 bases not matched to a gene. The CDR3 totals 16 residues. The CDR3, as DNA: TGTGCCAGCAGCCAGGGGACAGGGGTAGTCAATCAGCCCCAGCATTTT. Its translation is CASSQGTGVVNQPQHF.

This clonotype was seen a handful of times. This chain uses TRBV20-1 with TRBJ2-7, with D unclear. This CDR3 is built from 13 residues. The V gene lost 0 bases and the J gene lost 3 bases, with 9 bases spanning the gap. The germline V gene has CDR1 DFQATT and CDR2 SNEGSKA (reference sequence). The CDR3 coding sequence is TGCAGTGCTAGAGACCCGAGGTTCTACGAGCAGTACTTC. Translating gives CSARDPRFYEQYF.

This chain uses TRBV6-1 with TRBJ2-7, with 7 bases that match TRBD1. J gave up 0 bases and V 8 bases, and 13 bases lay outside the gene matches. Germline V gene lookup returns CDR1 MNHNS and CDR2 SASEGT. This CDR3 region has 16 residues. For the CDR3, the DNA is TGTGCCAGCCTAATACAACAGGGGATCCACTCCTACGAGCAGTACTTC. This gives the protein CASLIQQGIHSYEQYF.

The chain employs TRBV4-2 and TRBJ2-3; D gene uncertain. The CDR3 sequence is 24 residues long. Germline V lookup: CDR1 LGHNA, CDR2 YNFKEQ. The V and J ends lost 4 bases and 4 bases respectively, with 42 bases between them. The CDR3 bases are TGTGCCAGCAGCCCTGCAGTAAGCTTGGTCGGTCAGTTTGGCTTAGTCTTAGGTGCAGATACGCAGTATTTT. Translated: CASSPAVSLVGQFGLVLGADTQYF.

This rearrangement joins TRBV13 to TRBJ1-2; 7 bases match TRBD1. This CDR3 comprises 14 residues. Germline CDR1 is PRHDT and CDR2 is FYEKMQ (reference sequence). V was pared by 0 bases and J by 7 bases, with 5 bases of the junction left unmatched. CDR3 bases: TGTGCCAGCAGCTTAGGGACAGGGAAGAGTGGCTACACCTTC. Encoded protein: CASSLGTGKSGYTF. Full variable domain (remainder filled in from reference TRBV13 and TRBJ1-2): AAGVIQSPRHLIKEKRETATLKCYPIPRHDTVYWYQQGPGQDPQFLISFYEKMQSDKGSIPDRFSAQQFSDYHSELNMSSLELGDSALYFCASSLGTGKSGYTFGSGTRLTVV.

The chain carries TRBV4-2 and TRBJ2-7; D remains unclear. CDR3 length: 16 residues. Trimming took 1 base from V and 1 from J, leaving 14 bases between them. Germline CDR1 and CDR2: LGHNA and YNFKEQ. The CDR3 loop reads CASSQVIHIPSYEQYF. The CDR3 coding sequence is TGTGCCAGCAGCCAAGTGATCCACATTCCTTCCTACGAGCAGTACTTC.

This rearrangement joins TRBV15 to TRBJ2-1; D unresolved. The V end lost 0 bases, the J end lost 8 bases, and 26 bases lay between the germline ends. The CDR3 contains 19 residues. The germline CDR1 and CDR2 sequences are LNHNV and YYDKDF (reference sequence). CDR3 loop: CATSRDPPPLVGERDEQFF. The CDR3 DNA sequence: TGTGCCACCAGCAGAGATCCTCCCCCCCTAGTAGGCGAAAGGGATGAGCAGTTCTTC.

This clonotype has a handful of counts. The V gene is TRBV20-1, the J gene TRBJ2-7; D might be TRBD1 (6 bases). V was shortened by 5 bases and J by 3 bases, with 17 bases between the two germline ends. The CDR3 has 14 residues. Per the germline V gene, CDR1 is DFQATT and CDR2 is SNEGSKA (reference sequence). The CDR3 is CSAVAGTKVYEQYF. The DNA of the CDR3 is TGCAGTGCTGTGGCCGGGACAAAGGTCTACGAGCAGTACTTC.

The chain has TRBV27 and TRBJ2-5, with 10 bases fitting TRBD2. Per the germline V gene, CDR1 is MNHEY and CDR2 is SMNVEV (reference sequence). The ends lost 2 bases at V and 4 bases at J; junction bases unmatched: 4. The CDR3 is 15 residues long. CDR3 protein: CASSLELAGRETQYF. The CDR3 DNA follows: TGTGCCAGCAGTTTAGAACTAGCGGGGAGAGAGACCCAGTACTTC.

J is TRBJ2-7 and V is TRBV6-2 or TRBV6-3; D gene uncertain. This CDR3 is 14 amino acids long. Trimming removed 2 bases at V and 1 base at J, with 9 bases between. The germline V gene encodes CDR1 MNHEY and CDR2 SVGEGT. CDR3 sequence (DNA): TGTGCCAGCAGTTACGAGCATAGATCCTACGAGCAGTACTTC. Encoded protein: CASSYEHRSYEQYF.

This chain uses TRBV6-5 with TRBJ2-6; 7 bases agree with TRBD1. The junction had 15 bases not matched to a gene; V was cut back by 4 bases and J by 0 bases. CDR3 length equals 20 residues. CDR1 and CDR2 from the germline V gene are MNHEY and SVGAGI. The DNA for the CDR3 is TGTGCCAGCAGTTCTCCATTGTTGCCAGGGGGAGACTCTGGGGCCAACGTCCTGACTTTC. This codes for CASSSPLLPGGDSGANVLTF.

The count of this clonotype is one. This CDR3 reads CSAREGQGLYGYTF. The CDR3 DNA is TGCAGTGCTAGAGAGGGGCAGGGACTCTATGGCTACACCTTC. The chain links TRBV20-1 to TRBJ1-2, with D tentatively TRBD1 (5 bases). Germline CDR1 is DFQATT and CDR2 is SNEGSKA (reference sequence). V was trimmed by 0 bases and J by 4 bases, leaving 12 bases between them. The length of the CDR3 is 14 residues.

CDR3 loop: CSARDREKGAYEQYF. The CDR3, as DNA: TGCAGTGCTAGAGATCGAGAAAAGGGAGCCTACGAGCAGTACTTC. The rearrangement joins TRBV20-1 to TRBJ2-7; maybe TRBD2 (5 bases). Germline CDR1 DFQATT, CDR2 SNEGSKA (reference sequence). Trimming took 0 bases from V and 2 from J, leaving 14 bases between them. The CDR3 is 15 residues long.